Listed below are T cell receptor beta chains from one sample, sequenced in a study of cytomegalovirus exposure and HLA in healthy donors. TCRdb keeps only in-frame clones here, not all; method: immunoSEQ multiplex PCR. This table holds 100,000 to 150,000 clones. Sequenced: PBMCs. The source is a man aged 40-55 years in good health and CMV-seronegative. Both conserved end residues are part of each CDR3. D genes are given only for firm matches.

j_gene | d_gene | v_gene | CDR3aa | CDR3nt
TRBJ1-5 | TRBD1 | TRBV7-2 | CASSLVGGNSNQPQHF | TGTGCCAGCAGCTTAGTAGGGGGCAATAGCAATCAGCCCCAGCATTTT
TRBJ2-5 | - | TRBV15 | CATSRNHGVSETQYF | TGTGCCACCAGCAGGAACCATGGAGTTTCAGAGACCCAGTACTTC
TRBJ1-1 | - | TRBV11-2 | CASSLGGGSRTEAFF | TGTGCCAGCAGCTTGGGGGGGGGCTCGCGGACTGAAGCTTTCTTT
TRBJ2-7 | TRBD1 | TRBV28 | CASSPQGEDYEQYF | TGTGCCAGCAGTCCACAGGGGGAAGATTACGAGCAGTACTTC
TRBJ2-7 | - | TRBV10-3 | CAIRGTGIYEQYF | TGTGCCATCAGAGGGACTGGAATCTACGAGCAGTACTTC
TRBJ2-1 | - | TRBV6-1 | CASSDGTSNYNEQFF | TGTGCCAGCAGTGACGGGACATCGAACTACAATGAGCAGTTCTTC
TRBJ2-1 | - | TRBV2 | CASSTNRDWTFF | TGTGCCAGCAGTACTAACCGGGACTGGACGTTCTTC
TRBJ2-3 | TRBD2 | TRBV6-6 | CAGQREGRTDTQYF | TGTGCCGGACAGCGGGAGGGCCGAACAGATACGCAGTATTTT
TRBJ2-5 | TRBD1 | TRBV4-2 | CASSQDLGQGARETQYF | TGTGCCAGCAGCCAAGATTTAGGGCAGGGGGCACGAGAGACCCAGTACTTC
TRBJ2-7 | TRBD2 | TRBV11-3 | CASSPRLASPYEQYF | TGTGCCAGCAGCCCCCGACTAGCCTCTCCCTACGAGCAGTACTTC
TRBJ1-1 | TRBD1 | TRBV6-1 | CASSPDRGQGTEAFF | TGTGCCAGCAGTCCAGACAGGGGGCAGGGCACTGAAGCTTTCTTT
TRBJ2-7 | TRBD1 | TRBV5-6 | CASSAGTGKTYEQYF | TGTGCCAGCAGCGCCGGGACAGGGAAAACCTACGAGCAGTACTTC
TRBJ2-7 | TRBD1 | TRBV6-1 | CASRIDRGSYEQYF | TGTGCCAGCAGGATCGACAGGGGGTCCTACGAGCAGTACTTC
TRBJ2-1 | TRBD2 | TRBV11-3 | CASSFDPRESSEQFF | TGTGCCAGCAGCTTCGATCCGCGGGAGTCATCTGAGCAGTTCTTC
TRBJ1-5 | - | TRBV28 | CASSLWGRYQPQHF | TGTGCCAGCAGTCTCTGGGGCCGTTATCAGCCCCAGCATTTT
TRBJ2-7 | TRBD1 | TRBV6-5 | CASSRGQDPFYEQYF | TGTGCCAGCAGCCGTGGACAGGATCCTTTCTACGAGCAGTACTTC
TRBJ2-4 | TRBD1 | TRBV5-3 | CARSLGQTGEDIQYF | TGTGCCAGAAGCTTGGGACAGACAGGGGAGGACATTCAGTACTTC
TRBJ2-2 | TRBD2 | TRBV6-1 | CASKRGQNTGELFF | TGTGCCAGCAAGCGGGGCCAGAACACCGGGGAGCTGTTTTTT
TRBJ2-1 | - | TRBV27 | CVTAGVGGSSYNEQFF | TGTGTCACAGCAGGGGTGGGGGGGAGTAGCTACAATGAGCAGTTCTTC
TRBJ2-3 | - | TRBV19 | CASSIEAGRTDTQYF | TGTGCCAGTAGTATAGAGGCTGGGAGGACAGATACGCAGTATTTT
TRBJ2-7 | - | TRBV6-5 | CASSFTGTYEQYF | TGTGCCAGCAGTTTTACAGGTACCTACGAGCAGTACTTC
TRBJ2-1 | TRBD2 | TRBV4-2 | CASSQDGREGYPYNEQFF | TGTGCCAGCAGCCAAGACGGGCGGGAGGGCTATCCCTACAATGAGCAGTTCTTC
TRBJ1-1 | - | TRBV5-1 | CASSLGVGGTEAFF | TGCGCCAGCAGCTTGGGAGTGGGGGGCACTGAAGCTTTCTTT
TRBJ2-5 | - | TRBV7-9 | CASSLVLVQNQETQYF | TGTGCCAGCAGCTTAGTCCTCGTGCAGAACCAAGAGACCCAGTACTTC
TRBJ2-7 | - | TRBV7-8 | CASSEDAGDSYEQYF | TGTGCCAGCAGCGAAGACGCAGGTGACTCCTACGAGCAGTACTTC
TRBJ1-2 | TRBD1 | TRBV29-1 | CSMRDRNYGYTF | TGCAGCATGCGGGACAGAAACTATGGCTACACCTTC
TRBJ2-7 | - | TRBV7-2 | CASSWGTGVEQYF | TGTGCCAGCAGCTGGGGGACGGGAGTCGAGCAGTACTTC